The present TCR beta chain was sequenced within a study of T cells in Graves' hyperthyroidism and ophthalmopathy. Trimming took off 0 bases at V and 0 bases at J, with 5 bases between the two ends. Germline V gene data show CDR1 as SGHTA and CDR2 as FQGNSA. This CDR3 region has 15 residues. Stable Graves' hyperthyroidism denoted no ophthalmopathy progression over 18 months. TCR beta CDR3 sequences were amplified from RNA transcripts. Primed by the HTBI set, a first-round RT-PCR was run on the TCR CDR3. TCRdb reanalysed the multiplex PCR reads using MiXCR and keeps one entry per CDR3 protein. The sample comprises about 360,000 distinct CDR3 sequences, approximately 13% of which are singletons, and around a tenth rests with the top ten. Whole-study results and caveats: A median around 6.4 months before onset, the model predicted ophthalmopathy. Most clonotypes that expanded in the thyroid above 0.001 also showed up in blood.

This clonotype occurred many times. Its antigen is currently unknown. The TCR sequence derives from a woman aged 18-29 years with Graves' hyperthyroidism. This rearrangement joins TRBV7-2 to TRBJ2-2; D unclear. Sample: blood. CDR3 nucleotides: TGTGCCAGCAGCTTAGCTATCGCGAACACCGGGGAGCTGTTTTTT. It encodes CASSLAIANTGELFF.